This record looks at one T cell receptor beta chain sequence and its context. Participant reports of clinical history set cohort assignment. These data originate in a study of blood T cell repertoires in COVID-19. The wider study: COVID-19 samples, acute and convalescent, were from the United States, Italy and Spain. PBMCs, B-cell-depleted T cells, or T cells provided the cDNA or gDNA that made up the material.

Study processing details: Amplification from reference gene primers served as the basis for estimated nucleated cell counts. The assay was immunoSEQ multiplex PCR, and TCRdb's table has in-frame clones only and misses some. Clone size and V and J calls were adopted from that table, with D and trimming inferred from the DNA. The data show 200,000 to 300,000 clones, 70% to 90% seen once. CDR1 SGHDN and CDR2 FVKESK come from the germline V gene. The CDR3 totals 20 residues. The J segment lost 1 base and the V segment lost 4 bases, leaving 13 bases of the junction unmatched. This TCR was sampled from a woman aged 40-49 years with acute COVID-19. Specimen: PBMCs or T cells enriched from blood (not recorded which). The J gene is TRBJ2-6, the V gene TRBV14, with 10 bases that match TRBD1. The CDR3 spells CASSPDRGNPWISGANVLTF. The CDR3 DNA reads TGTGCCAGCAGCCCGGACAGGGGGAACCCTTGGATTTCTGGGGCCAACGTCCTGACTTTC.